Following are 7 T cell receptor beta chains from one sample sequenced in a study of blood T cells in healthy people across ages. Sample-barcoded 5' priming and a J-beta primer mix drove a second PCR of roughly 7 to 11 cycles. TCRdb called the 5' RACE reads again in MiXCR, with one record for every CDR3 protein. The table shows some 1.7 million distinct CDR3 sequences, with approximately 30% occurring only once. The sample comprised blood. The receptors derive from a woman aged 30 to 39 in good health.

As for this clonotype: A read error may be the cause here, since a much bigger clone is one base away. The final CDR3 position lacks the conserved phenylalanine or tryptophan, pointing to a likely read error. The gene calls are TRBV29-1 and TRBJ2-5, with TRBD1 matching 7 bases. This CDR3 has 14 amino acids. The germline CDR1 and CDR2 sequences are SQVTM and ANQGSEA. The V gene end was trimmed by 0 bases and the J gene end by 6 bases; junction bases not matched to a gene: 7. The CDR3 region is CSVEDRTGQQTQYL. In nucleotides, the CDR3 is TGCAGCGTTGAAGACCGGACAGGTCAACAGACCCAGTACCTC.

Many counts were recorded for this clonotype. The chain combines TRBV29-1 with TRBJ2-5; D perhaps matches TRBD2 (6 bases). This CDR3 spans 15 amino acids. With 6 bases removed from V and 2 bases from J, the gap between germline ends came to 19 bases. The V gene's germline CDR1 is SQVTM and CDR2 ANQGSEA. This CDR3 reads CSVETRGGEQETQYF. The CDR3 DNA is TGCAGCGTCGAAACTAGGGGAGGCGAACAAGAGACCCAGTACTTC.

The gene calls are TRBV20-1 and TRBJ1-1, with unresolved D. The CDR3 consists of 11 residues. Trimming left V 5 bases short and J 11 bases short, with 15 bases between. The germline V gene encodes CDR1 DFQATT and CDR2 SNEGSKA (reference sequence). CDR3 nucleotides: TGCAGTGCTCCCATAGGGAGTGGGGCTTTCTTT. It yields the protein CSAPIGSGAFF.

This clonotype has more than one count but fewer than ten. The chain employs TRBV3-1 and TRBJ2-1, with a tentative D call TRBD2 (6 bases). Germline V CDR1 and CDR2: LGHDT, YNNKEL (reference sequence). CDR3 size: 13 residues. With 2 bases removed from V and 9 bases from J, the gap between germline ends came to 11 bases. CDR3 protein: CASSQSDGSEQFF. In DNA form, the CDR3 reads TGTGCCAGCAGCCAATCGGACGGGAGTGAGCAGTTCTTC.

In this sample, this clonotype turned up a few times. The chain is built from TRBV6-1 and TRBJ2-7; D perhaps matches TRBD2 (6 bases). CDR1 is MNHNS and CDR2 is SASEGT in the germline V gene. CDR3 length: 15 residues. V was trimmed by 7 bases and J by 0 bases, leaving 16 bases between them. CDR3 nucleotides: TGTGCCAGCACCCAAGGGGACTCCTACTCCTACGAGCAGTACTTC. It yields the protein CASTQGDSYSYEQYF.

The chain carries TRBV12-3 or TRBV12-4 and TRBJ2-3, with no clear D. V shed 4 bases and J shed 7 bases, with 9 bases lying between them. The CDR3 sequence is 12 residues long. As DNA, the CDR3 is TGTGCCAGCAGTTCCATCCAAAATACGCAGTATTTT. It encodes CASSSIQNTQYF.

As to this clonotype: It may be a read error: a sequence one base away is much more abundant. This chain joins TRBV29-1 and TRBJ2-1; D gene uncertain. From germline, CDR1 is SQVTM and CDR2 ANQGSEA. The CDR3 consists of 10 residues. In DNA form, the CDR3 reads TGCATCGTGATCAACCGTGAGCAGTTCTTC. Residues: CIVINREQFF.